Listed below are T cell receptor beta chains from one sample, sequenced in a study of OX40 agonist ivuxolimab in advanced cancers. Libraries were prepared by immunoSEQ multiplex PCR; TCRdb keeps only in-frame clonotypes and omits some of them. The sample shows fewer than 50,000 clones, more than 85% of them seen only once. Sequencing used CD4+ or CD8+ T cells sorted from blood, obtained in a trial of the OX40 agonist ivuxolimab. Every receptor here comes from an adult with an advanced solid tumor such as melanoma, head and neck, liver or kidney cancer. The CDR3 runs from the conserved cysteine through the conserved F or W. A D gene is named only where the DNA matches it firmly. Expanded clones get a size class; other rows say once, few or many, or leave the size out.

TRBD1	TRBJ1-6	TRBV10-2	.	TGCGCCAGCCGCGGACAGGGAGCGGCGAGGCCCCTCCACTTT	CASRGQGAARPLHF
TRBD1	TRBJ2-7	TRBV9	.	TGTGCCAGCAGCGGACCGGGACAGGGGCTCGAGCAGTACTTC	CASSGPGQGLEQYF
TRBD1	TRBJ2-5	TRBV7-2	.	TGTGCCAGCAGCTTCGAGCTCCCCGGGACAGGGGGCGAGACCCAGTACTTC	CASSFELPGTGGETQYF
TRBD1	TRBJ2-1	TRBV5-8	.	TGTGCCAGCATCAGACAGGGGGCGGGTTACAATGAGCAGTTCTTC	CASIRQGAGYNEQFF
.	TRBJ1-2	TRBV5-5	.	TGTGCCAGCAGCCCCAACACAGGGAACTATGGCTACACCTTC	CASSPNTGNYGYTF
.	TRBJ1-5	TRBV6-1	.	TGTGCCAGCAGTGGTGACGGAATTCTCAATCAGCCCCAGCATTTT	CASSGDGILNQPQHF
.	TRBJ1-2	TRBV2	many	TGTGCCAGGTCCTTCCCGGGACTGATCTATGGCTACACCTTC	CARSFPGLIYGYTF
TRBD2	TRBJ2-2	TRBV10-1	.	TGCGCCAGCAGTGTTAGCGGGGTCGGGGAGCTGTTTTTT	CASSVSGVGELFF
TRBD2	TRBJ2-1	TRBV7-9	.	TGTGCCAGCAGCAGGTCCGGGACTACGTACAATGAGCAGTTCTTC	CASSRSGTTYNEQFF
TRBD1	TRBJ2-5	TRBV10-2	.	TGCGCCAGCACAGGACAGGGGCAAAAAGAGACCCAGTACTTC	CASTGQGQKETQYF
.	TRBJ1-2	TRBV7-2	.	TGTGCCAGCAGCTTAGTGGGGTATGGCTACACCTTC	CASSLVGYGYTF
TRBD1	TRBJ2-7	TRBV5-1	.	TGCGCCAGCAGCTTGGGACGGACAGGGGGTTACGAGCAGTACTTC	CASSLGRTGGYEQYF